The rows below give T cell receptor beta chains drawn from one sample of a study of CD4 T cells in relation to SARS-CoV-2 and coronaviruses. Using immunoSEQ multiplex PCR, the repertoire was profiled, and TCRdb retains in-frame clones only, with some absent. This sample has roughly 41,000 clones, with less than 85% found just once. No antigens are known for them. Sequencing used naive CD4+ T cells from PBMCs, cultured in vitro. These receptors were taken from an adult with COVID-19. The CDR3 runs from the conserved cysteine through the conserved F or W. A D gene is named only where the DNA matches it firmly. Where a row states a size, it is once, few, many or the class of an expanded clone; other rows omit it.

J,V,D,size,DNA,CDR3
TRBJ2-2,TRBV28,TRBD1,NA,TGTGCCAGCAGTCGGGACAGGGGTTGGCGGGCCGGGGAGCTGTTTTTT,CASSRDRGWRAGELFF
TRBJ1-3,TRBV7-9,NA,NA,TGTGCCAGCAGCTGGGGTCAAAAAGAAGGAAACACCATATATTTT,CASSWGQKEGNTIYF
TRBJ1-5,TRBV10-3,TRBD1,NA,TGTGCCATCAGTGACCGGGACAGGGGCCATCGCAAAAAAGATCAGCCCCAGCATTTT,CAISDRDRGHRKKDQPQHF
TRBJ2-1,TRBV6-5,NA,NA,TGTGCCAGCAGTTTTTTCAGTACTAGCTGGGATGAGCAGTTCTTC,CASSFFSTSWDEQFF
TRBJ1-1,TRBV4-1,TRBD1,few,TGCGCCAGCAGCCAAAAATTAACAGGGGGATCCGCTGAAGCTTTCTTT,CASSQKLTGGSAEAFF
TRBJ2-2,TRBV19,NA,NA,TGTGCCAGCCTAGATGCGAGTGCTTCGTGGACCGGGGAGCTGTTTTTT,CASLDASASWTGELFF
TRBJ1-2,TRBV11-2,NA,NA,TGTGCCAGCAGCTTAGAAGGGGATGGCTACACCTTC,CASSLEGDGYTF
TRBJ1-3,TRBV3-1/TRBV3-2,NA,NA,TGTGCCAGCAGCCAAGATGGGTGGGGACCTGGAAACACCATATATTTT,CASSQDGWGPGNTIYF
TRBJ2-3,TRBV5-4,NA,NA,TGTGCCAGCAGCTCTAGCACAGATACGCAGTATTTT,CASSSSTDTQYF
TRBJ1-5,TRBV28,NA,NA,TGTGCCAGCAGTTTTCCTGAGAATCAGCCCCAGCATTTT,CASSFPENQPQHF
TRBJ1-5,TRBV28,NA,NA,TGTGCCAGCATCAACGGGGGCGGTCCTAGCAATCAGCCCCAGCATTTT,CASINGGGPSNQPQHF
TRBJ2-5,TRBV4-3,TRBD2,NA,TGCGCCAGCAGCCCTGAGTCTGCGGGAGGGCAAGAGACCCAGTACTTC,CASSPESAGGQETQYF
TRBJ1-2,TRBV7-8,NA,NA,TGTGCCAGCAGCCTCGGGGGGGTCTATGGCTACACCTTC,CASSLGGVYGYTF
TRBJ1-2,TRBV6-5,NA,NA,TGTGCCAGCAGGGACAGCGGGGAGTATGGCTACACCTTC,CASRDSGEYGYTF
TRBJ2-1,TRBV6-1,NA,NA,TGTGCCAGCAGTGAAAGTCAGGGCTCCTACAATGAGCAGTTCTTC,CASSESQGSYNEQFF
TRBJ1-4,TRBV5-6,NA,NA,TGTGCCAGCAGCTTGAGACAGGTTGAAAAACTGTTTTTT,CASSLRQVEKLFF
TRBJ2-5,TRBV18,NA,NA,TGTGCCAGCTCACCAGGTGCGGTCCAAGAGACCCAGTACTTC,CASSPGAVQETQYF
TRBJ2-7,TRBV28,TRBD2,NA,TGTGCCAGCATCCCCCAAGGCGCGGGAGACCGCGAGCAGTACTTC,CASIPQGAGDREQYF
TRBJ2-2,TRBV7-5,NA,NA,TGTGTCCCTATTCGGAGGCACCTCCCCACCGGGGAGCTGTTTTTT,CVPIRRHLPTGELFF
TRBJ1-2,TRBV6-1,NA,NA,TGTGCCAGCAGTGAACCCAGGCTGTCAGGGAACTATGGCTACACCTTC,CASSEPRLSGNYGYTF
TRBJ2-1,TRBV18,TRBD2,NA,TGTGCCAGCTCACCAACGAGGACTAGTGGGGGTGAGCAGTTCTTC,CASSPTRTSGGEQFF
TRBJ1-5,TRBV29-1,NA,NA,TGCAGCGTTGAAGGGGGCGGACGCCAGCCCCAGCATTTT,CSVEGGGRQPQHF
TRBJ2-7,TRBV13,TRBD1,NA,TGTGCCAGCAGCCAGGGCTCCGGGACAGGGGGCTTGGAGCAGTACTTC,CASSQGSGTGGLEQYF
TRBJ2-1,TRBV7-7,TRBD1,NA,TGTGCCAGCAGCCGCGACCGACAGGGTGAGCAGTTCTTC,CASSRDRQGEQFF
TRBJ2-7,TRBV20-1,TRBD2,once,TGCAGTGCTAGTAGGGCTAGCGGAGGTAGCGACGAGCAGTACTTC,CSASRASGGSDEQYF